One and the same sample provided the 25 T cell receptor beta chains below, sequenced in a study of blood T cell repertoires in COVID-19. Clones were read by immunoSEQ multiplex PCR, and TCRdb kept only the in-frame ones, dropping some. Among tens of thousands of clones listed, roughly 80% were seen once. The sequenced material came from peripheral blood. The source is a man in his fifties or sixties with COVID-19, enrolled during active disease.

The rearrangement links TRBV9 to TRBJ2-3; 14 nucleotides agree with TRBD2. The V gene end was trimmed by 3 bases and the J gene end by 5 bases; junction bases not matched to a gene: 5. CDR3 length: 16 residues. CDR1 SGDLS and CDR2 YYNGEE come from the germline V gene. The CDR3 loop reads CASSERLAGGIDTQYF. CDR3 bases: TGTGCCAGCAGCGAAAGACTAGCGGGGGGGATAGATACGCAGTATTTT.

J is TRBJ2-3 and V is TRBV5-1, with 7 positions matching TRBD2. V shed 7 bases and J 5 bases; nucleotides not matched to a gene: 10. CDR1 is SGHRS, CDR2 YFSETQ, per germline. This CDR3 has 14 residues. The chain's CDR3 is CASSGTNRRDTQYF. CDR3 bases: TGCGCCAGCTCCGGGACTAATAGACGAGATACGCAGTATTTT.

The chain uses TRBV2 and TRBJ1-5; D might be TRBD1 (6 bases). This CDR3 spans 14 amino acids. Germline V gene data show CDR1 as SNHLY and CDR2 as FYNNEI. V was clipped by 6 bases and J by 0 bases, with 9 bases between them. The DNA of the CDR3 is TGTGCCAGCAGATGGACAGATAGCAATCAGCCCCAGCATTTT. This codes for CASRWTDSNQPQHF.

V gene TRBV5-6 combines with J gene TRBJ1-4, with TRBD1 identical over 7 bases. CDR3 length: 14 amino acids. V was pared by 5 bases and J by 4 bases, with 5 bases of the junction left unmatched. The germline V gene encodes CDR1 SGHDT and CDR2 YYEEEE. The CDR3 nucleotides are TGTGCCAGCAGGGGGACAGCCAATAATGAAAAACTGTTTTTT. It yields the protein CASRGTANNEKLFF. Supplemented by reference TRBV5-6 and TRBJ1-4, the full variable domain reads DAGVTQSPTHLIKTRGQQVTLRCSPKSGHDTVSWYQQALGQGPQFIFQYYEEEERQRGNFPDRFSGHQFPNYSSELNVNALLLGDSALYLCASRGTANNEKLFFGSGTQLSVL.

The V call is TRBV29-1, the J call TRBJ2-1; 8 nucleotides agree with TRBD2. This CDR3 is 16 amino acids long. In germline, CDR1 is SQVTM, CDR2 ANQGSEA. V lost 2 bases, J lost 0 bases, and 6 bases stayed unmatched. The CDR3 sequence: CSVETGTSDSYNEQFF. The CDR3 DNA reads as TGCAGCGTTGAAACCGGGACTAGTGACTCCTACAATGAGCAGTTCTTC.

This chain uses TRBV2 with TRBJ1-3, with D perhaps matching TRBD1 (6 bases). CDR1 and CDR2 from the germline V gene are SNHLY and FYNNEI. V lost 4 bases to trimming and J lost 0 bases, with 16 bases between them. The CDR3 sequence is 17 residues long. CDR3 sequence: CASSASGQPRSGNTIYF. As DNA, the CDR3 is TGTGCCAGCAGTGCATCCGGACAGCCACGCTCTGGAAACACCATATATTTT.

This clone appeared a few times. V and J are TRBV5-4 and TRBJ2-2, with D tentatively TRBD1 (5 bases). This CDR3 is 15 amino acids long. V was shortened by 4 bases and J by 0 bases, with 10 bases between the two germline ends. Germline lookup yields CDR1 SGHNT and CDR2 YYREEE (reference sequence). The CDR3 coding sequence is TGTGCCAGCAGCCCGGACAACCCGAACACCGGGGAGCTGTTTTTT. It codes for CASSPDNPNTGELFF.

J is TRBJ2-7 and V is TRBV4-1; D may be TRBD1 (6 bases). The CDR3 totals 17 residues. Trimming cost V 3 bases and J 9 bases, with 27 bases left between them. CDR1 is MGHRA and CDR2 is YSYEKL in the germline V gene. Here the CDR3 DNA reads TGCGCCAGCAGCCATGCTTCTCGGGACACCCGCCCATCTGGGCAGTACTTC. Amino acids: CASSHASRDTRPSGQYF.

V and J are TRBV6-5 and TRBJ2-7; 7 nucleotides match TRBD1. This CDR3 is 14 amino acids long. Germline V CDR1 and CDR2: MNHEY, SVGAGI. J lost 6 bases, V lost 6 bases, and 11 bases had no gene match. This CDR3 is CASSPGQLTSEQYF. The DNA for the CDR3 is TGTGCCAGCAGCCCGGGACAGTTAACGAGCGAGCAGTACTTC.

Here the CDR3 reads CASSQVLSGTETQYF. The CDR3 nucleotides read TGTGCCAGCAGCCAAGTTCTGAGCGGAACGGAGACCCAGTACTTC. The V gene is TRBV14, the J gene TRBJ2-5; possibly TRBD2 for D (5 bases). Germline assignment: CDR1 SGHDN and CDR2 FVKESK. V lost 1 base and J 5 bases, leaving 14 bases between the germline ends. The CDR3 sequence is 15 residues long.

The chain carries TRBV5-1 and TRBJ2-5, with 8 bases aligning to TRBD1. J was trimmed by 5 bases and V by 5 bases; bases with no gene match: 17. CDR1 and CDR2 from the germline V gene are SGHRS and YFSETQ. This CDR3 is 17 amino acids long. CDR3 sequence (DNA): TGCGCCAGCAGATCTATACCTGGGACAGGTTCATCCGAGACCCAGTACTTC. It encodes CASRSIPGTGSSETQYF.

V gene TRBV29-1 combines with J gene TRBJ1-2, with TRBD1 matching over 7 bases. After removal of 3 bases from V and 8 bases from J, the junction contained 9 bases not matched to a gene. Germline CDR1 SQVTM, CDR2 ANQGSEA. The CDR3 sequence is 13 residues long. Here the CDR3 DNA reads TGCAGCGTTGATCAGGGGGGAACCGGGGGCTACACCTTC. It codes for CSVDQGGTGGYTF. The full variable domain, its missing parts supplied by reference TRBV29-1 and TRBJ1-2, is SAVISQKPSRDICQRGTSLTIQCQVDSQVTMMFWYRQQPGQSLTLIATANQGSEATYESGFVIDKFPISRPNLTFSTLTVSNMSPEDSSIYLCSVDQGGTGGYTFGSGTRLTVV.

The V call is TRBV5-1, the J call TRBJ2-5, with D perhaps TRBD1 (6 bases). The germline V gene has CDR1 SGHRS and CDR2 YFSETQ. CDR3 length: 14 amino acids. V was shortened by 4 bases and J by 5 bases, with 15 bases between the two germline ends. The CDR3 sequence is CASSVRNREETQYF. The CDR3 region has the DNA TGCGCCAGCAGCGTCAGAAACAGGGAGGAGACCCAGTACTTC.

This clone was detected a few times. The chain employs TRBV15 and TRBJ1-6; TRBD1 matches at 7 bases. V gave up 0 bases and J gave up 7 bases; unmatched junction bases: 9. CDR1 and CDR2 (germline): LNHNV, YYDKDF (reference sequence). This CDR3 comprises 17 residues. CDR3 sequence reads: CATSRESAGQSNSPLHF. In DNA form, the CDR3 reads TGTGCCACCAGCAGAGAATCTGCGGGACAGTCCAATTCACCCCTCCACTTT.

The rearrangement links TRBV30 to TRBJ2-3; a weak D match, TRBD2 (6 bases). Trimming pared 1 base from V and 3 bases from J, leaving 11 bases between. The CDR3 runs 14 residues. CDR1 and CDR2 (germline): GTSNPN, SVGIG (reference sequence). The CDR3 reads CAWSAGVETDTQYF. CDR3 bases: TGTGCCTGGAGTGCGGGGGTAGAGACAGATACGCAGTATTTT.

In its sample, this clone was seen a few times. The V and J genes are TRBV6-5 and TRBJ1-2; the D gene is possibly TRBD1 (5 bases). CDR1 MNHEY and CDR2 SVGAGI come from the germline V gene. This CDR3 contains 14 residues. The V end lost 2 bases, the J end lost 4 bases, and 11 bases lay between the germline ends. The CDR3 nucleotides read TGTGCCAGCAGTTACGTCGGGGGGAGCTATGGCTACACCTTC. Its translation is CASSYVGGSYGYTF.

V usage is TRBV18 and J usage is TRBJ1-5; 7 positions agree with TRBD1. The CDR3 is made up of 16 amino acids. V lost 4 bases, J lost 4 bases, and 10 bases stayed unmatched. The germline V gene encodes CDR1 KGHSH and CDR2 LQKENI. CDR3 loop: CASSLDRDSKNQPQHF. In nucleotides, the CDR3 is TGTGCCAGCTCACTGGACCGGGACAGCAAAAATCAGCCCCAGCATTTT.

Regarding this clone: A much bigger clone sits one base away, suggesting this may be a read error. This chain's CDR3 is CASSPEGGRSYNEQFF. The DNA for the CDR3 is TGTGCCAGCAGTCCCGAGGGCGGGAGGTCCTACAATGAGCAGTTCTTC. The chain combines TRBV6-4 with TRBJ2-1; 8 positions match TRBD2. The V gene end was trimmed by 5 bases and the J gene end by 1 base; junction bases not matched to a gene: 7. The CDR3 consists of 16 residues. Germline values: CDR1 MRHNA, CDR2 SNTAGT.

This clone was recorded once. V usage is TRBV3-1 (or the pseudogene TRBV3-2) and J usage is TRBJ1-2; the D is unclear. Germline V gene sequence: CDR1 LGHDT, CDR2 YNNKEL (reference sequence). The CDR3 covers 12 residues. V lost 0 bases and J lost 4, with 3 bases in between. The CDR3 nucleotides read TGTGCCAGCAGCCAAGAGGCCTATGGCTACACCTTC. Its translation is CASSQEAYGYTF.

The sample holds one count of this clone. The chain uses TRBV5-5 and TRBJ2-7, with D maybe TRBD2 (6 bases). The V end lost 2 bases, the J end lost 1 base, and 10 bases lay between the germline ends. The germline gives CDR1 SGHKS, CDR2 YYEKEE (reference sequence). The CDR3 runs to 14 residues. The CDR3 sequence: CASSFRLDSYEQYF. CDR3 bases: TGTGCCAGCAGCTTTCGACTAGATTCCTACGAGCAGTACTTC.

V is TRBV10-3 and J is TRBJ2-5, with TRBD2 as a possible D gene (6 bases). The CDR3 extends over 13 amino acids. Trimming shortened V by 3 bases and J by 5 bases, and 10 bases separated the two germline ends. CDR1 ENHRY and CDR2 SYGVKD come from the germline V gene. This chain's CDR3 is CAISEGGIETQYF. The CDR3 coding sequence is TGTGCCATCAGTGAAGGCGGGATTGAGACCCAGTACTTC.

V usage is TRBV7-9 and J usage is TRBJ1-1; D is uncertain. V lost 6 bases, J lost 1 base, and 9 bases lay in between. Germline V gene sequence: CDR1 SEHNR, CDR2 FQNEAQ (reference sequence). This CDR3 is built from 13 residues. Here the CDR3 DNA reads TGTGCCAGCAGATCGGTCGGGAACACTGAAGCTTTCTTT. It codes for CASRSVGNTEAFF.

About this clone: Other nucleotide sequences from this sample produce the same CDR3. The rearrangement uses TRBV29-1 and TRBJ2-5, with 8 bases aligning to TRBD2. Germline values: CDR1 SQVTM, CDR2 ANQGSEA. The CDR3 length is 14 residues. V gave up 8 bases and J gave up 1 base; unmatched junction bases: 9. This CDR3 reads CSSRQRGIQETQYF. The CDR3 nucleotides are TGCAGCTCCCGGCAGCGGGGGATCCAAGAGACCCAGTACTTC.

The rearrangement uses TRBV30 and TRBJ1-3; possibly TRBD1 for D (5 bases). Per germline, CDR1 GTSNPN and CDR2 SVGIG (reference sequence). V lost 1 base to trimming and J lost 1 base, with 8 bases between them. CDR3 size: 14 residues. The CDR3 coding sequence is TGTGCCTGGAGTGAAGGACATTCTGGAAACACCATATATTTT. The encoded protein is CAWSEGHSGNTIYF.

This chain joins TRBV5-1 and TRBJ1-2; 8 bases map to TRBD1. The CDR3 contains 14 residues. The germline CDR1 and CDR2 sequences are SGHRS and YFSETQ. V lost 4 bases, J lost 7 bases, and 9 bases stayed unmatched. CDR3 amino acids: CASSLTGVGGGYTF. CDR3 coding DNA: TGCGCCAGCAGCCTGACAGGGGTAGGCGGTGGCTACACCTTC.